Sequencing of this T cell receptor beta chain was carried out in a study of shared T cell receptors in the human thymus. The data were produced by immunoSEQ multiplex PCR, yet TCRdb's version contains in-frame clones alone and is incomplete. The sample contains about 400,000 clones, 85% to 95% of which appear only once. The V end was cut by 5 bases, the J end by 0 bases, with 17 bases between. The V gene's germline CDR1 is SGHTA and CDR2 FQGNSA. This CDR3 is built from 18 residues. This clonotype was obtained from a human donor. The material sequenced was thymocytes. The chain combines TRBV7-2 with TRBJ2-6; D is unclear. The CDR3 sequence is CASSLPEILISGANVLTF. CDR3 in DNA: TGTGCCAGCAGCCTCCCAGAAATCCTAATCTCTGGGGCCAACGTCCTGACTTTC. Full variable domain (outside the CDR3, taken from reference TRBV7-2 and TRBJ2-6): GAGVSQSPSNKVTEKGKDVELRCDPISGHTALYWYRQSLGQGLEFLIYFQGNSAPDKSGLPSDRFSAERTGGSVSTLTIQRTQQEDSAVYLCASSLPEILISGANVLTFGAGSRLTVL.